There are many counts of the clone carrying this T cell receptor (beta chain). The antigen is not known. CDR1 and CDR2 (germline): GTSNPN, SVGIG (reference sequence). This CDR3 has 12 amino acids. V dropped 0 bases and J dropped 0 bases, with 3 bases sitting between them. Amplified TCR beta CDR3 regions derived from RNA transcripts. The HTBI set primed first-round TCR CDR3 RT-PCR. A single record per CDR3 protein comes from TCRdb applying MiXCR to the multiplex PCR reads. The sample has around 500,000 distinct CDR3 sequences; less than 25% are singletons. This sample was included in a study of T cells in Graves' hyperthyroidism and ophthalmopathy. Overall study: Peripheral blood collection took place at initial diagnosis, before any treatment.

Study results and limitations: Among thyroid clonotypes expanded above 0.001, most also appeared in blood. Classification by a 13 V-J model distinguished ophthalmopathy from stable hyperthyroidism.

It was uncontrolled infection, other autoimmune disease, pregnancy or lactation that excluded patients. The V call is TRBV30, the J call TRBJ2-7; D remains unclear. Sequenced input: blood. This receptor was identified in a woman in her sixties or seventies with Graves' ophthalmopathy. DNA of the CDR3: TGTGCCTGGAGTGTGAACTCCTACGAGCAGTACTTC. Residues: CAWSVNSYEQYF.